The 20 T cell receptor beta chains listed next were all sequenced from one sample in a study of T cells in Graves' hyperthyroidism and ophthalmopathy. The source material, RNA transcripts, was used to amplify TCR beta CDR3 regions. The HTBI primer set drove a first-round RT-PCR of the TCR CDR3. MiXCR, applied by TCRdb to the multiplex PCR reads, yields one record per CDR3 protein. Of some 600,000 distinct CDR3 sequences in the sample, about 15% were seen once. The sequenced material came from blood. All receptors come from a woman aged 25 to 39 with Graves' hyperthyroidism that later progressed to Graves' ophthalmopathy.

The table lists this clonotype with many counts. J is TRBJ1-2 and V is TRBV6-1, with D unclear. V gave up 2 bases and J gave up 0 bases, with 7 bases separating them. This CDR3 is built from 14 residues. Per germline, CDR1 MNHNS and CDR2 SASEGT. The CDR3 DNA reads as TGTGCCAGCAGTGAACTAGCCACTAACTATGGCTACACCTTC. This codes for CASSELATNYGYTF.

In this sample, this clonotype turned up a few times. The genes are TRBV5-1 and TRBJ2-7, with 9 bases aligning to TRBD2. The J segment lost 6 bases and the V segment lost 4 bases, leaving 17 bases of the junction unmatched. Germline V gene lookup returns CDR1 SGHRS and CDR2 YFSETQ. This CDR3 has 17 amino acids. The CDR3 region is CASSPYPIAGVSGEQYF. The CDR3 coding sequence is TGCGCCAGCAGCCCCTACCCCATAGCGGGAGTCTCGGGCGAGCAGTACTTC.

As concerns this clonotype: At one of its ends the junction is not consistent with the germline gene, which may arise from a read error. The chain joins TRBV6-5 to TRBJ2-7; TRBD2 matches 8 bases. Germline-derived CDR1 and CDR2 are MNHEY and SVGAGI. The CDR3 has 16 residues. CDR3 in amino acids: CACSLGGGGRKNEQYF. The CDR3 DNA is TGTGCCTGCAGTTTGGGGGGGGGCGGGAGGAAGAACGAGCAGTACTTC.

The chain combines TRBV29-1 with TRBJ2-7, with 8 positions matching TRBD1. The J call is doubtful: the DNA matches TRBJ2-1 better. This CDR3 has 14 residues. Germline V gives CDR1 SQVTM, CDR2 ANQGSEA. CDR3 in DNA: TGCAGCGTGACAGGGCAGGGGGCCTCCTACGAGCAGTTCTTC. Translating it yields CSVTGQGASYEQFF.

This clonotype was counted many times. The chain joins TRBV6-1 to TRBJ2-3; D possibly matches TRBD1 or TRBD2 (5 bases each). V dropped 10 bases and J dropped 0 bases, with 20 bases sitting between them. Germline CDR1 reads MNHNS; CDR2 reads SASEGT. The CDR3 length is 16 residues. CDR3 coding DNA: TGTGCCACCAAACAGGCCAGCGGAGTTAGCACAGATACGCAGTATTTT. This codes for CATKQASGVSTDTQYF.

This clonotype was counted ten times or more. The chain carries TRBV19 and TRBJ2-7; 10 bases line up with TRBD2. The trim removed 4 bases at V and 2 bases at J, leaving 8 bases unmatched. CDR3 size: 16 residues. Germline V lookup: CDR1 LNHDA, CDR2 SQIVND (reference sequence). CDR3 residues: CASSSLAGVLAYEQYF. CDR3 in DNA: TGTGCCAGTAGTAGCCTAGCGGGAGTCCTAGCCTACGAGCAGTACTTC.

The chain employs TRBV6-1 and TRBJ2-7; maybe TRBD2 (6 bases). This CDR3 has 13 amino acids. Germline lookup yields CDR1 MNHNS and CDR2 SASEGT. The V end was cut by 10 bases, the J end by 3 bases, with 16 bases between. The CDR3 is CATGQGLIYEQYF. The CDR3 DNA follows: TGTGCCACCGGGCAGGGACTGATCTACGAGCAGTACTTC.

This clonotype occurred many times. This chain links TRBV19 with TRBJ2-5; 9 nucleotides match TRBD1. The germline gives CDR1 LNHDA, CDR2 SQIVND (reference sequence). This CDR3 has 15 residues. Trimming at V came to 3 bases and at J to 0 bases, leaving 2 bases not matched to a gene. This CDR3 reads CASSIRTGDQETQYF. The CDR3 DNA follows: TGTGCCAGTAGTATTCGGACAGGGGACCAAGAGACCCAGTACTTC.

The chain is built from TRBV28 and TRBJ2-7, with D perhaps matching TRBD1 (5 bases). The CDR3 totals 12 residues. CDR1 MDHEN and CDR2 SYDVKM come from the germline V gene. The CDR3 sequence is CVGSLDSYEQYF. The CDR3 nucleotides read TGTGTCGGCAGCCTTGACAGCTACGAGCAGTACTTC.

There are many counts of this clonotype. This sequence joins TRBV25-1 and TRBJ2-1; either TRBD1 or TRBD2 may fit D (5 bases each). The CDR3 spans 15 residues. Germline CDR1 MGHDK, CDR2 SYGVNS. V lost 1 base, J lost 9 bases, and 16 bases lay in between. CDR3 bases: TGTGCCAGCAGTGAATCTGCGAGAGGGGATGCTGAGCAGTTCTTC. Encoded protein: CASSESARGDAEQFF.

Remarks on this clonotype: A much larger clone lies a single base off, so this may be a read error. The rearrangement uses TRBV11-2 and TRBJ1-4; no definite D call. In germline, CDR1 is SGHAT, CDR2 FQNNGV. The germline V and J ends were trimmed by 5 bases and 4 bases, with 11 bases remaining between them. The CDR3 spans 14 residues. CDR3 loop: CASSPEQFNEKLFF. DNA of the CDR3: TGTGCCAGCAGCCCCGAACAGTTTAATGAAAAACTGTTTTTT.

This clonotype was counted between two and nine times. J is TRBJ2-1 and V is TRBV24-1, with 10 bases lining up with TRBD2. V lost 8 bases to trimming and J lost 4 bases; unmatched junction nucleotides: 10. In germline, CDR1 is KGHDR, CDR2 SFDVKD. CDR3 size: 16 residues. DNA for the CDR3: TGTGCCACCACTTGCTCGGGACTAGCGAGTTACAATGAGCAGTTCTTC. Translation: CATTCSGLASYNEQFF.

This clonotype occurred a few times. The chain carries TRBV7-3 and TRBJ1-2; D possibly corresponds to TRBD1 (5 bases). The CDR3 spans 16 residues. V was pared by 5 bases and J by 5 bases, with 21 bases between. CDR1 and CDR2 from the germline V gene are SGHTA and FQGTGA. The CDR3 region has the DNA TGTGCCAGCAGCACCTACACCACACAGGCATTATATGGCTACACCTTC. It yields the protein CASSTYTTQALYGYTF.

At least ten counts were recorded for this clonotype. This chain connects TRBV5-1 to TRBJ2-3; D is uncertain. This CDR3 has 13 amino acids. V lost 4 bases, J lost 11 bases, and 17 bases lay in between. Germline CDR1 reads SGHRS; CDR2 reads YFSETQ. CDR3 nucleotide sequence: TGCGCCAGCAGCCCGATAGACCTCTTAGGGCAGTATTTT. It is translated as CASSPIDLLGQYF.

This clonotype was seen repeatedly, ten times or more. The V gene is TRBV12-3 or TRBV12-4, the J gene TRBJ2-7; TRBD1 matches at 8 bases. V dropped 5 bases and J dropped 5; count of bases not matched to a gene: 5. This CDR3 region has 13 residues. The CDR3 nucleotides read TGTGCCAGCAGTCTGGACAGGGCCCACGAGCAGTACTTC. This codes for CASSLDRAHEQYF.

This clonotype showed up many times. The V gene is TRBV19, the J gene TRBJ2-1; tentative D call: TRBD2 (6 bases). Trimming took 6 bases from V and 0 from J, leaving 12 bases between them. The germline V gene has CDR1 LNHDA and CDR2 SQIVND (reference sequence). The CDR3 covers 15 residues. The CDR3 region has the DNA TGTGCCAGTAGGCCGTTGACTAGCTCCTACAATGAGCAGTTCTTC. Translating gives CASRPLTSSYNEQFF.

This clonotype was observed at least ten times. This chain uses TRBV6-1 with TRBJ2-5, with D perhaps matching TRBD1 or TRBD2 (6 bases each). The CDR3 runs 14 residues. The germline V gene has CDR1 MNHNS and CDR2 SASEGT. The CDR3 reads CALAIPGHQETQYF. The CDR3 bases are TGTGCACTAGCAATTCCGGGACATCAAGAGACCCAGTACTTC.

The chain is built from TRBV7-9 and TRBJ2-6; D possibly corresponds to TRBD1 (5 bases). Germline V gene lookup returns CDR1 SEHNR and CDR2 FQNEAQ (reference sequence). Trimming pared 2 bases from V and 0 bases from J, leaving 8 bases between. The CDR3 totals 16 residues. The CDR3 coding sequence is TGTGCCAGCAGCTTAAACACAGGCTCTGGGGCCAACGTCCTGACTTTC. It yields the protein CASSLNTGSGANVLTF. Looking up the rest from reference TRBV7-9 and TRBJ2-6 gives the full variable domain: DTGVSQNPRHKITKRGQNVTFRCDPISEHNRLYWYRQTLGQGPEFLTYFQNEAQLEKSRLLSDRFSAERPKGSFSTLEIQRTEQGDSAMYLCASSLNTGSGANVLTFGAGSRLTVL.

V and J are TRBV20-1 and TRBJ2-4; 8 bases match TRBD2. This CDR3 contains 16 residues. After removal of 6 bases from V and 0 bases from J, the junction contained 10 bases not matched to a gene. Germline V lookup: CDR1 DFQATT, CDR2 SNEGSKA (reference sequence). The CDR3 coding sequence is TGCAGTGCGCACCGGTCGGGGGGGGTAGCCAAAAACATTCAGTACTTC. It codes for CSAHRSGGVAKNIQYF.

This sequence joins TRBV4-3 and TRBJ1-6, with TRBD1 identical over 7 bases. The CDR3 sequence is 13 residues long. After removal of 3 bases from V and 14 bases from J, the junction contained 7 bases not matched to a gene. From germline, CDR1 is LGHNA and CDR2 YSLEER. DNA for the CDR3: TGCGCCAGCAGCCACCTGGTGGACAGGTCCCTCCACTTT. This sequence encodes CASSHLVDRSLHF.